A single sample is the source of the 4 T cell receptor beta chains below, sequenced in a study of PD-1 blockade in classical Hodgkin lymphoma (dated by TCRdb to 2019 to 2021). The sample's time point, from its label and the paper: cycle 1 day 1 (C1D1), immediately before nivolumab initiation. All trial patients had relapsed after autologous stem cell transplantation, with cohorts A, B and C differing in prior brentuximab vedotin exposure. Receptors were amplified or captured by the immunoSEQ multiplex PCR assay. Drawn from immuneACCESS, this table holds only the in-frame rearrangements with V and J called that TCRdb kept. Clones are partly lost; checked studies trace under half to an unresolved V gene and leave the rest unexplained. The sample has 53,000 or so clones on record, 81% of them singletons. The top ten hold 15% to 20% of the sample. The sequences come from peripheral blood mononuclear cells (PBMCs), collected at baseline. The receptors derive from a human donor with classical Hodgkin lymphoma.

The chain has TRBV14 and TRBJ2-7, with a weak D call TRBD1 (5 bases). In germline, CDR1 is SGHDN, CDR2 FVKESK. This CDR3 is 14 amino acids long. V lost 4 bases and J 0 bases, leaving 10 bases between the germline ends. The DNA of the CDR3 is TGTGCCAGCAGCCTTCTGACAGACTCCTACGAGCAGTACTTC. Protein: CASSLLTDSYEQYF.

The chain is built from TRBV11-3 and TRBJ2-5, with D perhaps given as TRBD1 or TRBD2 (5 bases each). The CDR3 runs to 12 residues. Trimming took off 1 base at V and 7 bases at J, with 7 bases between the two ends. From germline, CDR1 is SGHNT and CDR2 YENEEA. The CDR3 nucleotides read TGTGCCAGCAGCTTAGTGGGGGTGACCCAGTACTTC. As protein: CASSLVGVTQYF.

This clone was counted a few times. V and J are TRBV30 and TRBJ1-3; D ambiguous. This CDR3 contains 16 residues. In germline, CDR1 is GTSNPN, CDR2 SVGIG (reference sequence). Trimming stripped 3 bases from V and 5 bases from J, with 20 bases between. This CDR3 reads CAWRGTFGRERNTIYF. The CDR3 DNA sequence: TGTGCCTGGAGGGGAACTTTTGGGCGGGAAAGAAACACCATATATTTT.

The chain links TRBV15 to TRBJ2-3; D not resolved. V lost 5 bases, J lost 2 bases, and 5 bases lay in between. Germline CDR1 LNHNV, CDR2 YYDKDF (reference sequence). The CDR3 contains 12 residues. CDR3 in amino acids: CATSSHTDTQYF. The DNA of the CDR3 is TGTGCCACCAGCTCCCACACAGATACGCAGTATTTT.